Listed here is a single TCR beta chain. This specimen comes from a study of CD8+ T cells in alopecia areata. This CDR3 comprises 16 residues. Germline V lookup: CDR1 LGHNA, CDR2 YSLEER. The V end was cut by 0 bases, the J end by 5 bases, with 14 bases between. The sequencing template was cDNA reverse transcribed from extracted RNA. Measured with immunoSEQ multiplex PCR; TCRdb has only the in-frame clones, and not every one. The data show over 250,000 clones, about three fifths seen once. Treatment in this sample: oral pan-JAK inhibitor, 5-10 mg twice daily. This chain connects TRBV4-3 to TRBJ1-5; weak D call: TRBD1 (6 bases). This material consisted of CD4+ T cells sorted from blood, taken at week 52, from a patient treated with tofacitinib. The receptor's source is a human donor with alopecia areata. CDR3 DNA sequence: TGCGCCAGCAGCCAAGAAGGAGGGGGACGGGATCAGCCCCAGCATTTT. Translating it yields CASSQEGGGRDQPQHF.